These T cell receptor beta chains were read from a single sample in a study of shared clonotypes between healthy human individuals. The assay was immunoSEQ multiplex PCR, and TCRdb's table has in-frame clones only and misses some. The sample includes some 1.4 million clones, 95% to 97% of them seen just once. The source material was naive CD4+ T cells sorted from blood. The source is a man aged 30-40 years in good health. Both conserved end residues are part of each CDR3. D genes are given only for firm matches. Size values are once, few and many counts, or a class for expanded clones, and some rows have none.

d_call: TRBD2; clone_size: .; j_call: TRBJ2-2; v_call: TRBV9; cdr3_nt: TGTGCCAGCAGCTACGCCCCGACTAGCAAAGCCGGGGAGCTGTTTTTT; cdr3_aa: CASSYAPTSKAGELFF
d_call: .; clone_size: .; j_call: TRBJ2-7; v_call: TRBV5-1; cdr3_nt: TGCGCCAGCAGCTTTTCGACAGTGAGCTCCTACGAGCAGTACTTC; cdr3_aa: CASSFSTVSSYEQYF
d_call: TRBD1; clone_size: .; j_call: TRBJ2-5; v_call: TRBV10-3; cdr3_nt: TGTGCCATCAGTGAGACGGTACAGGGGGTCGCCCAAGAGACCCAGTACTTC; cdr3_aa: CAISETVQGVAQETQYF
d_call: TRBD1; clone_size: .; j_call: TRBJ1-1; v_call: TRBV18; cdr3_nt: TGTGCCAGCTCACCACTCACAGGGGGCGAGAGGAACACTGAAGCTTTCTTT; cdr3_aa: CASSPLTGGERNTEAFF
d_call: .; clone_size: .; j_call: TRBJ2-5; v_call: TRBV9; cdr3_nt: TGTGCCAGCAGCGTAGATTGGGACCGGGGGACCCAGTACTTC; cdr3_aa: CASSVDWDRGTQYF
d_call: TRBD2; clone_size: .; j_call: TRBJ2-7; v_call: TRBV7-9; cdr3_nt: TGTGCCAGCAGCGAAGCGGGGCGGAACTACGAGCAGTACTTC; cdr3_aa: CASSEAGRNYEQYF
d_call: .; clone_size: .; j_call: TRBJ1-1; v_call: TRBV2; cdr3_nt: TGTGCCAGCCTCCCTGGGCGCCGTAAAGCTTTCTTT; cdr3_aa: CASLPGRRKAFF
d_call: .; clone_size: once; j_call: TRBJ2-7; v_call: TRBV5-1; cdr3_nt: TGCGCCAGCAGCTTCGACAGATCCTACGAGCAGTACTTC; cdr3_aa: CASSFDRSYEQYF
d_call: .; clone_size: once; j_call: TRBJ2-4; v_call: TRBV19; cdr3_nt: TGTGCCAGTAGTATAGCGCAGGTAAAAAACATTCAGTACTTC; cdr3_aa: CASSIAQVKNIQYF
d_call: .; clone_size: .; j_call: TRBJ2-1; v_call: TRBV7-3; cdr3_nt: TGTGCCAGCAGCCCCGGGGGTCCCTCCATCAATGAGCAGTTCTTC; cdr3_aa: CASSPGGPSINEQFF
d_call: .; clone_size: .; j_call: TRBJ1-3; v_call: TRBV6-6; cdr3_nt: TGTGCCAGCACCTCCACCGGGAGGCAAGGGGCCACCATATATTTT; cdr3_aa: CASTSTGRQGATIYF
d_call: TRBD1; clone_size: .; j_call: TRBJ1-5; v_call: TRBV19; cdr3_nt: TGTGCCAGTAGGCAGGGGGCGAGGCAGCCCCAGCATTTT; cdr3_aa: CASRQGARQPQHF
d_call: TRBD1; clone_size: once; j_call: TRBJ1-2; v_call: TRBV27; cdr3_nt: TGTGCCAGCAGTGTCGACAGGGGGCTGGGCTACACCTTC; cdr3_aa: CASSVDRGLGYTF
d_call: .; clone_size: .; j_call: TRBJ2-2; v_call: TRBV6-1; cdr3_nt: TGTGCCAGCAGGGACAGAAACACCGGGGAGCTGTTTTTT; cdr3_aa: CASRDRNTGELFF
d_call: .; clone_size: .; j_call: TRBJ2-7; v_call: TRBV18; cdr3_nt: TGTGCCAGCTCGCCCATGGGGGCTGGGTACTACGAGCAGTACTTC; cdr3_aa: CASSPMGAGYYEQYF
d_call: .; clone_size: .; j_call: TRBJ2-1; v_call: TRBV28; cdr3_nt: TGTGCCAGCAGTTCTCGGGACACTCAACGCAATGAGCAGTTCTTC; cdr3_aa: CASSSRDTQRNEQFF
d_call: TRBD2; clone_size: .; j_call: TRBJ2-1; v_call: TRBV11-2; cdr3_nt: TGTGCCAGCAGCTTCGGACTAGCGGGTTATAATGAGCAGTTCTTC; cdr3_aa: CASSFGLAGYNEQFF
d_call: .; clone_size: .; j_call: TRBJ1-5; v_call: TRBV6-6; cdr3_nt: TGTGCCAGCAGTTACAGGGGAAATCAGCCCCAGCATTTT; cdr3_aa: CASSYRGNQPQHF
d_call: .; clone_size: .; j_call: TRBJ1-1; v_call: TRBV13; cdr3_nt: TGTGCCAGCAGCTTGCGAGGGGCTCGGACTGAAGCTTTCTTT; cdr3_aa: CASSLRGARTEAFF
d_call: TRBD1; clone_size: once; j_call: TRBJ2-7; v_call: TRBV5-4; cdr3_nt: TGTGCCAGCAGCTTCCTCCGGGACAGGGGTAAAGAGCAGTACTTC; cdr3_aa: CASSFLRDRGKEQYF
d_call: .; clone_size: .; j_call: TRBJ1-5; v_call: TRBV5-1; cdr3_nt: TGCGCCAGCAGCTTGGCCCCGCAGGGTGGCAATCAGCCCCAGCATTTT; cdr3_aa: CASSLAPQGGNQPQHF
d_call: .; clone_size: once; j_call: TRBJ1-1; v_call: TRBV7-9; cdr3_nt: TGTGCCAGCCTTGGGGGAATGAACACTGAAGCTTTCTTT; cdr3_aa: CASLGGMNTEAFF
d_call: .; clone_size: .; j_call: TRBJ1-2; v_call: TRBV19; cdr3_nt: TGTGCCAGTAGTATAACAACAGATTCCTATGGCTACACCTTC; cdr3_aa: CASSITTDSYGYTF
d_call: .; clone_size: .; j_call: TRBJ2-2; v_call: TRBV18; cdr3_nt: TGTGCCAGCTCACCAAGGTCCAGGGGGGACACCGGGGAGCTGTTTTTT; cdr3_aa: CASSPRSRGDTGELFF
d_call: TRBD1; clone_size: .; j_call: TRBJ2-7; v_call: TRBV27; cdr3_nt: TGTGCCAGCAGTTTTGCGACCGGGACAGATATTTACGAGCAGTACTTC; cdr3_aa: CASSFATGTDIYEQYF
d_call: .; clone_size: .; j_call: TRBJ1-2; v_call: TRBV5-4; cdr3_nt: TGTGCCAGCAGCTCCTACTTGACAGCTCTTGAGGGCTACACCTTC; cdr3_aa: CASSSYLTALEGYTF
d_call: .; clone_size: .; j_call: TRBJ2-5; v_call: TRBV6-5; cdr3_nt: TGTGCCAGCAGTTACTCGAGGGCTAGCCCAAAAGAGACCCAGTACTTC; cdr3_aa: CASSYSRASPKETQYF
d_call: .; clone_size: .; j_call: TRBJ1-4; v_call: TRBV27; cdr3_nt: TGTGCCAGCAGTTCAGGGGAGGGTTTGGCTAATGAAAAACTGTTTTTT; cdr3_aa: CASSSGEGLANEKLFF
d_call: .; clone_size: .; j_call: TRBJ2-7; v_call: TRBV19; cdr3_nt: TGTGCCAGTAGTATGAGGCGTAGCTCCTACGAGCAGTACTTC; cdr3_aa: CASSMRRSSYEQYF
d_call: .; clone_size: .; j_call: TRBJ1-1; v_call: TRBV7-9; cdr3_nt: TGTGCCAGCAGCCAAAAAGTTGGCCAGGGCGAAGCTTTCTTT; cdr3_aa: CASSQKVGQGEAFF
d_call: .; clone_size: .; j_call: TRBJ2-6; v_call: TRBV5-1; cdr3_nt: TGCGCCAGCAGCCCCAGGACCTCTGGGGCCAACGTCCTGACTTTC; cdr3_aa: CASSPRTSGANVLTF
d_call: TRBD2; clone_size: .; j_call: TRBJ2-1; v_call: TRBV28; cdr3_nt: TGTGCCAGCAGTCAGATGAGGACTAGCGGGAGTACGGTCAATGAGCAGTTCTTC; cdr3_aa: CASSQMRTSGSTVNEQFF
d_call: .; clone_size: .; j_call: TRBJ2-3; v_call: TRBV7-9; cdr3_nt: TGTGCCAGCAGCTTTGACAGATTCACAGATACGCAGTATTTT; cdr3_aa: CASSFDRFTDTQYF
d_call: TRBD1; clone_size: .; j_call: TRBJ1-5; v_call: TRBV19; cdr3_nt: TGTGCCAGTAGTATAAGGGGACAGGGGGCTTTTCAGCCCCAGCATTTT; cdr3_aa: CASSIRGQGAFQPQHF
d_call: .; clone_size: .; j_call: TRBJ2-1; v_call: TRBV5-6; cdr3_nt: TGTGCCAGCAGCCGGGAAAGGGCAACGAGGGGGTTCTTC; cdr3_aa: CASSRERATRGFF
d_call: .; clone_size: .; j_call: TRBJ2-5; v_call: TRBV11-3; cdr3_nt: TGTGCCAGCAGCTTAGGGGTCGGGGAGACCCAGTACTTC; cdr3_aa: CASSLGVGETQYF
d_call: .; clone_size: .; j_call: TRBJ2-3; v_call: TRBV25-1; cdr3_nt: TGTGCCAGCAGAAGACGTTCTAGCACAGATACGCAGTATTTT; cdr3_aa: CASRRRSSTDTQYF
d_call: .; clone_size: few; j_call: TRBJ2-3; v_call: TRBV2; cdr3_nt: TGTGCCAGCAGTGATGAGAGCACAGATACGCAGTATTTT; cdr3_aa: CASSDESTDTQYF
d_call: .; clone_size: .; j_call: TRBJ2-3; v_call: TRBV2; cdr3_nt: TGTGCCAGCAGGGTTGGCAGGGCTGGGGATACGCAGTATTTT; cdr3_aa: CASRVGRAGDTQYF
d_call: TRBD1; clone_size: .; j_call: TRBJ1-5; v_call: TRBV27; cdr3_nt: TGTGCCAGCAGTGGGACAGGGCTTAGCAATCAGCCCCAGCATTTT; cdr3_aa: CASSGTGLSNQPQHF
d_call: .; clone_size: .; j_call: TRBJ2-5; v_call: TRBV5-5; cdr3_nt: TGTGCCAGCAGCAGCCATGACCAAGGGGCCCAGTACTTC; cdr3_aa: CASSSHDQGAQYF
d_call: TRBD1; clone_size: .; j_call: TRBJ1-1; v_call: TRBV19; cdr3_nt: TGTGCCAGTGGACAGGGGAAGAACACTGAAGCTTTCTTT; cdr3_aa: CASGQGKNTEAFF
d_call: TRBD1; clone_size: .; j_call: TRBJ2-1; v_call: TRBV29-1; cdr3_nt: TGCAGCGTTGACCCTATCCGACAGGGAAATGAGCAGTTCTTC; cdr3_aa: CSVDPIRQGNEQFF
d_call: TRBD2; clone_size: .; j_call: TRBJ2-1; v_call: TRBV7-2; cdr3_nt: TGTGCCAGCAGCTTAGCGGGGGGGACTACCTACAATGAGCAGTTCTTC; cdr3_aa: CASSLAGGTTYNEQFF
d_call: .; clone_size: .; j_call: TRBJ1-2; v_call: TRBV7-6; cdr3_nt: TGTGCCAGCAGCTTAGAGGTCGGAACTAACTATGGCTACACCTTC; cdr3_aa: CASSLEVGTNYGYTF
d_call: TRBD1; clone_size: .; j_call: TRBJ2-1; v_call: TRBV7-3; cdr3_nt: TGTGCCAGCAGCCCCACCGGGACAGTTATCAATGAGCAGTTCTTC; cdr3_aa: CASSPTGTVINEQFF
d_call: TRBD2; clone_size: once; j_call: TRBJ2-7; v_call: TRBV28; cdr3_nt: TGTGCCAGCAGTTTAAATAGAAGCGGGAGGTTGTACGAGCAGTATTTC; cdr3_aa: CASSLNRSGRLYEQYF
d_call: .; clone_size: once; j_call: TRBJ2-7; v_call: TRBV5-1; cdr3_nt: TGCGCCAGCGGGCCCGACTCCTACGAGCAGTACTTC; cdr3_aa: CASGPDSYEQYF
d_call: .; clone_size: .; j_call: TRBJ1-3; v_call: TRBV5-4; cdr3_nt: TGTGCCAGCAGCTTGACACCGACAGGCCGTATCTCTGGAAACACCATATATTTT; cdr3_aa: CASSLTPTGRISGNTIYF
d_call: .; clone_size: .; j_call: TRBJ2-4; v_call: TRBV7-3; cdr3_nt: TGTGCCAGCAGCCGCGTGGGGGTAGCTCTTCTCGTAGGACAGCCAAAAAACATTCAGTACTTC; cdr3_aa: CASSRVGVALLVGQPKNIQYF
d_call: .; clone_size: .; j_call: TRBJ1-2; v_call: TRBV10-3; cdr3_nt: TGTGCCATCAGTGAGTCGCGCACCTTTAACTATGGCTACACCTTC; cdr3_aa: CAISESRTFNYGYTF
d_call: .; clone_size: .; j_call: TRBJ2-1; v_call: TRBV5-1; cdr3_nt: TGCGCCAGCAGCTTGGAAATCCGGGAGAGCGATGAGCAGTTCTTC; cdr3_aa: CASSLEIRESDEQFF
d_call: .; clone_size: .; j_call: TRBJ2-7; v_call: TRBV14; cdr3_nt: TGTGCCAGCAGCCCCCTAGGGGAGCGGCTCTACGAGCAGTACTTC; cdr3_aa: CASSPLGERLYEQYF
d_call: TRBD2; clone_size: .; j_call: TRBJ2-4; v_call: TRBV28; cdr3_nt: TGTGCCAGCAGTTCCCCTCGGGGGGGGCTCGCAAAAAACATTCAGTACTTC; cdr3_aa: CASSSPRGGLAKNIQYF
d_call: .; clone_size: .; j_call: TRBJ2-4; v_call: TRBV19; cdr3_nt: TGTGCCAGTAGTTTCCGGCAAGTAGCCAAAAACATTCAGTACTTC; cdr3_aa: CASSFRQVAKNIQYF
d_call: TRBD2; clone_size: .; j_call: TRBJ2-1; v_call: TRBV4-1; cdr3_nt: TGCGCCAGCAGCCAACGGGGAGCGGGAGGCTCCTACAATGAGCAGTTCTTC; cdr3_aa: CASSQRGAGGSYNEQFF
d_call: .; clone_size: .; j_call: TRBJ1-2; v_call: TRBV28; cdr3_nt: TGTGCCAGCAGTTTATATTCCCGGACAGACTATGGCTACACCTTC; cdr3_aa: CASSLYSRTDYGYTF
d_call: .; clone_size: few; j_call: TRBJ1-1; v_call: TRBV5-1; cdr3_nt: TGCGCCAGCAGCTTGGCTGGACAGAACACTGAAGCTTTCTTT; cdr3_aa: CASSLAGQNTEAFF
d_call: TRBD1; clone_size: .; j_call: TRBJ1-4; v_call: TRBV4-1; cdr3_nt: TGCGCCAGCAGCTTCCTTACGACAGGGTTTGAAAAACTGTTTTTT; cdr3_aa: CASSFLTTGFEKLFF
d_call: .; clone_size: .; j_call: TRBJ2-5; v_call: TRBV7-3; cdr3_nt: TGTGCCAGCAGCTTAACAGGTGGAGGGGAGACCCAGTACTTC; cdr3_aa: CASSLTGGGETQYF